These 13 T cell receptor beta chains were all obtained from the same sample, sequenced in a study of breast tumors, draining lymph nodes, adjacent tissues. TCRdb reprocessed the multiplex PCR reads via MiXCR and lists one record per CDR3 protein. The sample includes around 15,000 distinct CDR3 sequences, around 50% of them seen just once. Material: tumor-adjacent breast tissue. The receptor source for this set is a female donor with breast cancer. Some clones in this sample may be carry-over from other donors' samples.

This chain uses TRBV6-5 with TRBJ1-6; D is unresolved. In germline, CDR1 is MNHEY, CDR2 SVGAGI. Trimming removed 3 bases at V and 13 bases at J, with 7 bases between. CDR3 length: 11 residues. Here the CDR3 DNA reads TGTGCCAGCAGTTATTTAGGGCCCCTCCACTTT. It yields the protein CASSYLGPLHF.

This clonotype has ten or more counts. A much larger clone sits a single nucleotide away, making a read error possible. The CDR3 reads CASKRGGEANVLTF. In nucleotides, the CDR3 is TGTGCCAGCAAACGAGGGGGTGAGGCCAACGTCCTGACTTTC. J is TRBJ2-6 and V is TRBV6-6; a weak D match, TRBD1 (6 bases). The CDR3 contains 14 residues. The germline V gene encodes CDR1 MNHNY and CDR2 SVGAGI (reference sequence). Deletions cut 7 bases from V and 6 bases from J, with 13 bases between.

In this sample, this clonotype turned up many times. The rearrangement links TRBV25-1 to TRBJ1-5; a weak D match, TRBD1 (6 bases). Germline loops: CDR1 MGHDK, CDR2 SYGVNS. The CDR3 loop spans 14 amino acids. V lost 3 bases to trimming and J lost 6 bases, with 12 bases between them. In nucleotides, the CDR3 is TGTGCCAGCAGTGATACAGGGCGCGGTCAGCCCCAGCATTTT. Its translation is CASSDTGRGQPQHF. The whole variable domain, filled in from reference TRBV25-1 and TRBJ1-5, reads EADIYQTPRYLVIGTGKKITLECSQTMGHDKMYWYQQDPGMELHLIHYSYGVNSTEKGDLSSESTVSRIRTEHFPLTLESARPSHTSQYLCASSDTGRGQPQHFGDGTRLSIL.

The chain uses TRBV29-1 and TRBJ1-2; a weak D match, TRBD1 (6 bases). V dropped 2 bases and J dropped 3 bases, with 13 bases sitting between them. Germline CDR1 is SQVTM and CDR2 is ANQGSEA. This CDR3 contains 14 residues. CDR3 sequence (DNA): TGCAGCGTTGAAAGTTGGGGGGCTGACTATGGCTACACCTTC. This translates into CSVESWGADYGYTF.

The table lists this clonotype with many counts. J is TRBJ1-2 and V is TRBV28; no clear D. The length of the CDR3 is 14 residues. Per the germline V gene, CDR1 is MDHEN and CDR2 is SYDVKM. V lost 3 bases and J lost 8, with 16 bases in between. This chain's CDR3 is CASSLQRAGAGYTF. The DNA for the CDR3 is TGTGCCAGCAGTTTGCAAAGGGCCGGCGCGGGCTACACCTTC.

About this clonotype itself: This likely comes from a read error, as the CDR3 has no conserved phenylalanine or tryptophan at its end. Because the CDR3's place on the DNA is in doubt, the DNA is left out and the CDR3 is given as listed by TCRdb. This chain joins TRBV18 and TRBJ1-3. The CDR3 has 9 amino acids, counting both end residues. Germline loops: CDR1 KGHSH, CDR2 LQKENI. CDR3 sequence: CASSRGGLA.

Worth noting for this clonotype: A clone one base away is much larger, so this may be a read error. The chain combines TRBV5-4 with TRBJ2-5; D assignment may be TRBD1 or TRBD2 (5 bases each). The germline V gene has CDR1 SGHNT and CDR2 YYREEE (reference sequence). V lost 2 bases and J 1 base, leaving 9 bases between the germline ends. The length of the CDR3 is 14 residues. CDR3 region: CASSLIGAQETQYF. In nucleotides, the CDR3 is TGTGCCAGCAGCTTAATCGGGGCCCAAGAGACCCAGTACTTC.

This clonotype was observed at least ten times. The V gene is TRBV30, the J gene TRBJ2-1; 8 nucleotides agree with TRBD1. V dropped 4 bases and J dropped 10; count of bases not matched to a gene: 3. The CDR3 contains 11 residues. Germline CDR1 reads GTSNPN; CDR2 reads SVGIG (reference sequence). CDR3 protein: CAWTGGTEQFF. In DNA, the CDR3 is TGTGCCTGGACAGGGGGCACAGAGCAGTTCTTC.

This chain uses TRBV24-1 with TRBJ1-2; TRBD1 is a possible D gene (5 bases). This CDR3 has 16 residues. Germline assignment: CDR1 KGHDR and CDR2 SFDVKD. With 4 bases removed from V and 5 bases from J, the gap between germline ends came to 19 bases. CDR3 in amino acids: CATSDPSDSKPYGYTF. CDR3 sequence (DNA): TGTGCCACCAGTGACCCCTCTGACAGTAAACCGTATGGCTACACCTTC.

Note on this clonotype: With a much larger clone just one base away, this may be a read error. V and J are TRBV6-2 or TRBV6-3 and TRBJ2-4; 9 nucleotides line up with TRBD1. With 7 bases clipped from V and 4 bases from J, the junction kept 8 bases outside the gene matches. The germline V gene encodes CDR1 MNHEY and CDR2 SVGEGT. This CDR3 has 15 amino acids. CDR3 region: CASKTGGGGKNIQYF. For the CDR3, the DNA is TGTGCCAGCAAAACAGGGGGCGGAGGTAAAAACATTCAGTACTTC.

The V gene is TRBV19, the J gene TRBJ1-5, with D unresolved. The ends were cut back, 1 base at V and 7 bases at J, with 8 bases in the middle. CDR3 size: 13 residues. CDR1 and CDR2 (germline): LNHDA, SQIVND (reference sequence). The CDR3 DNA sequence: TGTGCCAGTAGTATAGGGGTAGAGCAGCCCCAGCATTTT. Translated: CASSIGVEQPQHF.

The rearrangement joins TRBV20-1 to TRBJ1-6, with 8 bases identical to TRBD1. The CDR3 length is 12 residues. J was trimmed by 6 bases and V by 6 bases; bases with no gene match: 1. From germline, CDR1 is DFQATT and CDR2 SNEGSKA (reference sequence). The CDR3 here is CSAGQGNSPLHF. The CDR3 DNA reads as TGCAGTGCCGGACAGGGTAATTCACCCCTCCACTTT.

The CDR3 here is CASSGGSKGTQYF. CDR3 bases: TGTGCCAGCAGTGGCGGCAGCAAGGGGACCCAGTACTTC. V gene TRBV6-5 combines with J gene TRBJ2-5, with unresolved D. The germline V and J ends were trimmed by 5 bases and 7 bases, with 14 bases remaining between them. The CDR3 runs to 13 residues. The germline V gene encodes CDR1 MNHEY and CDR2 SVGAGI.